This T cell receptor beta chain was documented in a study of blood T cell repertoires in COVID-19. Authors' analysis steps: Quantification of nucleated cells was approximated via reference gene primer amplification. Measured with immunoSEQ multiplex PCR; TCRdb has only the in-frame clones, and not every one. The V and J calls and clone size are taken from that table; D and trimming were inferred from the DNA. The data show over 250,000 clones, roughly 90% seen once. This CDR3 has 17 amino acids. The count of this clone is one. Participant-given clinical history determined each cohort assignment. The sequenced material came from PBMCs or T cells enriched from blood (not recorded which). The chain recombines TRBV21-1 with TRBJ2-7; the tabulated D call, TRBD2, remains unverified against the DNA. TRBV21-1 represents a pseudogene. This TCR came from a man between 35 and 55 years old who had recovered from COVID-19. CDR3 nucleotide sequence: TGTGCCAGCAGCACCTCCCGGGGCGGGGAAAGCTCCTACGAGCAGTACTTC. Encoded protein: CASSTSRGGESSYEQYF.